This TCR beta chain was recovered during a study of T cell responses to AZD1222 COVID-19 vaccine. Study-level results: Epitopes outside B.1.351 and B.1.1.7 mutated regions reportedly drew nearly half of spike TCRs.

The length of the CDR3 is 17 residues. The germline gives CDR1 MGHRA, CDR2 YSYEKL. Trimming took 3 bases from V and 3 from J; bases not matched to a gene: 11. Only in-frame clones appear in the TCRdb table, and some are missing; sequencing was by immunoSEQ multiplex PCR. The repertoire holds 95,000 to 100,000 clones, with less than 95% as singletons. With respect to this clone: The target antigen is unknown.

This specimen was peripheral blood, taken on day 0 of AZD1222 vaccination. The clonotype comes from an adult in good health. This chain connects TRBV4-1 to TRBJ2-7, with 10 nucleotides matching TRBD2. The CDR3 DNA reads TGCGCCAGCAGCCAGACCTTTCTAGCGGGGGACTACTACGAGCAGTACTTC. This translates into CASSQTFLAGDYYEQYF.